A single sample is the source of the 9 T cell receptor beta chains below, sequenced in a study of blood T cell repertoires in COVID-19. Method: immunoSEQ multiplex PCR; TCRdb's copy keeps in-frame clones and lacks some. The repertoire holds some 160,000 clones, with 79% as singletons. Sequencing was carried out using PBMCs or T cells enriched from blood (not recorded which). Source of these receptors: an older woman in a cohort exposed to, infected with or recovered from COVID-19 (not recorded which).

This clone has a handful of counts. The chain recombines TRBV11-3 with TRBJ1-1; D perhaps matches TRBD1 (6 bases). Germline assignment: CDR1 SGHNT and CDR2 YENEEA. The CDR3 totals 17 residues. Trimming stripped 2 bases from V and 1 base from J, with 17 bases between. The chain's CDR3 is CASSLTYWTEPNTEAFF. CDR3 DNA sequence: TGTGCCAGCAGCTTAACCTATTGGACAGAACCGAACACTGAAGCTTTCTTT.

J is TRBJ2-7 and V is TRBV5-1; 12 positions match TRBD2. Trimming removed 3 bases from V and 8 bases from J; junction bases left unmatched: 9. The V gene's germline CDR1 is SGHRS and CDR2 YFSETQ. The CDR3 is 15 amino acids. The CDR3 region has the DNA TGCGCCAGCAGCTCCGAGACTAGCGGGAGACGGAAGCAGTACTTC. It encodes CASSSETSGRRKQYF. Drawing the rest from reference TRBV5-1 and TRBJ2-7, the complete variable domain is KAGVTQTPRYLIKTRGQQVTLSCSPISGHRSVSWYQQTPGQGLQFLFEYFSETQRNKGNFPGRFSGRQFSNSRSEMNVSTLELGDSALYLCASSSETSGRRKQYFGPGTRLTVT.

The chain employs TRBV14 and TRBJ2-1, with a possible D match to TRBD2 (6 bases). In germline, CDR1 is SGHDN, CDR2 FVKESK. This CDR3 is 17 amino acids long. The V end was cut by 8 bases, the J end by 0 bases, with 20 bases between. CDR3 sequence (DNA): TGTGCCAGCGGCGGGACCACATATTCTAGCTCCTACAATGAGCAGTTCTTC. This gives the protein CASGGTTYSSSYNEQFF.

J is TRBJ2-1 and V is TRBV5-1; tentative D call: TRBD2 (5 bases). This CDR3 has 17 amino acids. Deletions cut 0 bases from V and 4 bases from J, with 17 bases between. Germline-derived CDR1 and CDR2 are SGHRS and YFSETQ. CDR3 DNA sequence: TGCGCCAGCAGCTTGGCGGTCGTCGGGATCCAATACAATGAGCAGTTCTTC. It specifies CASSLAVVGIQYNEQFF.

This chain links TRBV7-2 with TRBJ2-1, with 7 bases matching TRBD1. V shed 0 bases, J shed 3 bases, and the junction held 2 bases outside the gene matches. The germline V gene encodes CDR1 SGHTA and CDR2 FQGNSA. This CDR3 has 15 residues. The CDR3 sequence: CASSLAWDSYNEQFF. DNA of the CDR3: TGTGCCAGCAGCTTAGCTTGGGACAGCTACAATGAGCAGTTCTTC.

The rearrangement uses TRBV7-9 and TRBJ1-1, with a tentative D call TRBD1 (6 bases). Looked up from germline, CDR1 is SEHNR and CDR2 is FQNEAQ (reference sequence). This CDR3 comprises 14 residues. The V end was cut by 5 bases, the J end by 8 bases, with 18 bases between. The CDR3, as DNA: TGTGCCAGCAGCCCAACAGGGACCGTACCAGAAGCTTTCTTT. It codes for CASSPTGTVPEAFF.

Of note for this clone: Likely a read error: the CDR3 ends without its conserved phenylalanine or tryptophan. No DNA is shown, since the ends of the CDR3 on it are uncertain; the CDR3 is the one TCRdb lists. The chain has TRBV28 and TRBJ2-7; the table's TRBD1 call for D was not verified on the DNA. Germline-derived CDR1 and CDR2 are MDHEN and SYDVKM. The CDR3 spans 10 residues, counting both ends. The CDR3 loop reads CASSLPTGRK.

This clone was recorded a few times. The V gene is TRBV3-1 (or the pseudogene TRBV3-2), the J gene TRBJ1-6, with TRBD1 matching over 9 bases. The V gene end was trimmed by 1 base and the J gene end by 10 bases; junction bases not matched to a gene: 2. CDR3 length equals 14 residues. Germline V gene lookup returns CDR1 LGHDT and CDR2 YNNKEL (reference sequence). The CDR3 DNA reads TGTGCCAGCAGCCAAGGGACAGGGGAGTCACCCCTCCACTTT. This gives the protein CASSQGTGESPLHF.

The chain joins TRBV20-1 to TRBJ1-6, with 10 bases that match TRBD1. CDR3 size: 15 residues. Looked up from germline, CDR1 is DFQATT and CDR2 is SNEGSKA (reference sequence). V trimming: 5 bases; J trimming: 5 bases; junction bases outside the gene matches: 6. This chain's CDR3 is CSARGQGVNNSPLHF. In DNA, the CDR3 is TGCAGTGCTCGTGGACAGGGGGTGAATAATTCACCCCTCCACTTT.